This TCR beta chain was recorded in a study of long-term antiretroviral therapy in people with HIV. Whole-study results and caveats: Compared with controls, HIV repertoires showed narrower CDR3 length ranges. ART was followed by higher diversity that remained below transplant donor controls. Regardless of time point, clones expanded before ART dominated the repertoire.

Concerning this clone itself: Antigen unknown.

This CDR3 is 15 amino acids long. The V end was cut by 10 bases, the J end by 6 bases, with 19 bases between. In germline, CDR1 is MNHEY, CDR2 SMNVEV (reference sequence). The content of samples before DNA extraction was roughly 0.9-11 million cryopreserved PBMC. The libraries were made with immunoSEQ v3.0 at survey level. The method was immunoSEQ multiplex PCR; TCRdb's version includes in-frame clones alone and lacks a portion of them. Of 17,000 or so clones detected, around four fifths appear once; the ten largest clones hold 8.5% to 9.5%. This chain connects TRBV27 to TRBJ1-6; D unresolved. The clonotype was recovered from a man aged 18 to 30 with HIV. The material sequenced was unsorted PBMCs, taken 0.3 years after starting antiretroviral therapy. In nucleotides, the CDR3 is TGTGCCACTACTCCGAGAGGGCCTTCTAATTCACCCCTCCACTTT. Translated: CATTPRGPSNSPLHF.